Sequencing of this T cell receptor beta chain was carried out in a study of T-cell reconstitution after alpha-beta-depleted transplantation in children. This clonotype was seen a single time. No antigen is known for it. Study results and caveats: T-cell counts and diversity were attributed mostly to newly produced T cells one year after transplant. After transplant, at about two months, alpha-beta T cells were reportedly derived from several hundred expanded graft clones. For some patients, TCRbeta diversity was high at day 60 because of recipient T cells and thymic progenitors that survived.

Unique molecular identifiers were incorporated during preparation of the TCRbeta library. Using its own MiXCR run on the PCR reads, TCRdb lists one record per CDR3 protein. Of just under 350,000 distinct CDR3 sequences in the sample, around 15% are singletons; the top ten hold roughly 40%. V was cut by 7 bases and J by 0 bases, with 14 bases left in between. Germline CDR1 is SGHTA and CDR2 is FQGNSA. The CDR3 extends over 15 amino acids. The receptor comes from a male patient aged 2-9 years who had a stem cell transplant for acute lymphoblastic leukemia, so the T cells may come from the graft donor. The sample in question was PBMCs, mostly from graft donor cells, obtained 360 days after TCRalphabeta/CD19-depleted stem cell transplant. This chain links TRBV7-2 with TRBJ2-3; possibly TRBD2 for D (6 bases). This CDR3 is CASTTVGLSTDTQYF. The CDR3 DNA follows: TGTGCCAGCACCACCGTGGGACTCAGCACAGATACGCAGTATTTT.